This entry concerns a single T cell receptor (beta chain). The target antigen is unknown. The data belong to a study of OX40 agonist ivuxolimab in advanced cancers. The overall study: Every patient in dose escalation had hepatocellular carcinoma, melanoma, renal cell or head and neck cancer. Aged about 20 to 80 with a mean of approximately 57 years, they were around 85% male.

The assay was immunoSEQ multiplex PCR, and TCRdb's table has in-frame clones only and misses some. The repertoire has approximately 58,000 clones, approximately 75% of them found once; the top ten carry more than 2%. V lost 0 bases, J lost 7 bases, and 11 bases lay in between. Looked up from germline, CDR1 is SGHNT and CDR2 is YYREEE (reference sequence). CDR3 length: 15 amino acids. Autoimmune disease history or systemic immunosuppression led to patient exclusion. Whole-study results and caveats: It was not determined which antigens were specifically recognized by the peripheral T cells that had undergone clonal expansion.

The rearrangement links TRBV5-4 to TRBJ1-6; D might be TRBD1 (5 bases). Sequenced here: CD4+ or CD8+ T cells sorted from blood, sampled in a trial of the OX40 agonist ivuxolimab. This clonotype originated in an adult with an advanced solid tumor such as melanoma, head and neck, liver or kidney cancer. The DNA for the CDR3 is TGTGCCAGCAGCTTGGAGACAGCGACCAATTCACCCCTCCACTTT. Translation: CASSLETATNSPLHF. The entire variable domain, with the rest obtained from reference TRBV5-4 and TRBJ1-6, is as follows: ETGVTQSPTHLIKTRGQQVTLRCSSQSGHNTVSWYQQALGQGPQFIFQYYREEENGRGNFPPRFSGLQFPNYSSELNVNALELDDSALYLCASSLETATNSPLHFGNGTRLTVT.